This T cell receptor beta chain was found in a study of cytomegalovirus exposure and HLA in healthy donors. For this clone: Its antigen remains unidentified.

13 Jbeta primers and 60 Vbeta primers were used for the PCR. Profiling relied on immunoSEQ multiplex PCR, and the TCRdb table lists in-frame clones only, not all of them. The table includes about 170,000 clones, around 85% detected once. Germline V CDR1 and CDR2: SGHNT, YYREEE (reference sequence). CDR3 size: 17 residues. V dropped 1 base and J dropped 1 base, with 16 bases sitting between them. The study, taken as a whole, reports: Association of a missense DCLRE1C variant with TCR beta V- and J-gene trimming was reported in a later analysis. Later examination showed HLA-associated TCR beta chains had greater clonal expansion than equally common others.

The clonotype originates from a boy aged 2 to 9 in good health and CMV-seronegative. J is TRBJ2-3 and V is TRBV5-4; possible D gene TRBD2, 5 bases. The sample consisted of PBMCs. The CDR3 DNA reads TGTGCCAGCAGCTTGAGGCTAGCCCCTGGGCGCACAGATACGCAGTATTTT. This gives the protein CASSLRLAPGRTDTQYF.